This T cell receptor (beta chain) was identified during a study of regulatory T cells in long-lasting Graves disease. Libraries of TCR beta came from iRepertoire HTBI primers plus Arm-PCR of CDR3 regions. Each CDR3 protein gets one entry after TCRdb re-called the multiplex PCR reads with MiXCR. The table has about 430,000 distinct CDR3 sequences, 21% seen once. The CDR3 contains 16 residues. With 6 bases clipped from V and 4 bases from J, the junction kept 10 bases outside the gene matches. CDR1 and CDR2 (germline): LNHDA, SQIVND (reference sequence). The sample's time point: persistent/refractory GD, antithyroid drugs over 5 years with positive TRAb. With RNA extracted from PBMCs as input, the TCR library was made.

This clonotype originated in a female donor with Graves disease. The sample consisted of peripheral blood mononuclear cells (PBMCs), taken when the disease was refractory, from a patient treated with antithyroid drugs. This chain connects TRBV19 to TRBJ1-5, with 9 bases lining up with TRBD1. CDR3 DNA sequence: TGTGCCAGTAGCCCGAGGGCGACAGGGGGGAATCAGCCCCAGCATTTT. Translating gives CASSPRATGGNQPQHF.